One and the same sample provided the 25 T cell receptor beta chains below, sequenced in a study of persistence of HIV-infected CD4 T cells. Nonspecific anti-CD3/anti-CD28 bead stimulation represents the broad CD4+ T cell repertoire. Sorting selected CD4+ T cells upregulating both CD40 ligand and CD69. The immunoSEQ assay was version 4, run in survey mode. Generated by immunoSEQ multiplex PCR, the TCRdb table keeps only in-frame clones and is missing some. The data show around 40,000 clones, around 92% seen once. Antigen specificity for these receptors is unknown. The starting material was CD4+ T cells sorted from PBMCs after roughly 18-hour stimulation, obtained from a patient who received antiretroviral therapy. The source is an adult man with HIV who was CMV-seropositive.

The V gene is TRBV28, the J gene TRBJ1-6, with D perhaps matching TRBD1 (5 bases). Deletions cut 2 bases from V and 7 bases from J, with 9 bases between. CDR1 MDHEN and CDR2 SYDVKM come from the germline V gene. There are 14 residues in the CDR3. CDR3 nucleotide sequence: TGTGCCAGCAGTTTACCGACAGCAAATTCACCCCTCCACTTT. Protein sequence: CASSLPTANSPLHF. Using reference TRBV28 and TRBJ1-6 for the parts outside the CDR3, the full variable domain is DVKVTQSSRYLVKRTGEKVFLECVQDMDHENMFWYRQDPGLGLRLIYFSYDVKMKEKGDIPEGYSVSREKKERFSLILESASTNQTSMYLCASSLPTANSPLHFGNGTRLTVT.

The V gene is TRBV5-1, the J gene TRBJ2-3, with 10 nucleotides matching TRBD1. V was pared by 4 bases and J by 1 base, with 9 bases of the junction left unmatched. Germline CDR1 and CDR2: SGHRS and YFSETQ. This CDR3 is 17 amino acids long. The CDR3 DNA reads TGCGCCAGCAGCGGGGGGACAGGGGTATCGGGCACAGATACGCAGTATTTT. This sequence encodes CASSGGTGVSGTDTQYF.

The chain links TRBV6-5 to TRBJ1-5; D gene unclear. The CDR3 contains 14 residues. V shed 11 bases and J shed 2 bases, with 16 bases lying between them. Germline assignment: CDR1 MNHEY and CDR2 SVGAGI. This chain's CDR3 is CACLDALGNQPQHF. The CDR3 region has the DNA TGTGCCTGCCTCGACGCTTTGGGCAATCAGCCCCAGCATTTT.

The chain combines TRBV27 with TRBJ1-4, with a possible D match to TRBD1 (6 bases). With 5 bases removed from V and 8 bases from J, the gap between germline ends came to 15 bases. The V gene's germline CDR1 is MNHEY and CDR2 SMNVEV (reference sequence). The CDR3 covers 14 residues. The CDR3, as DNA: TGTGCCAGCAGTCTCGGGGGCGCGGGGGAAAAACTGTTTTTT. As protein: CASSLGGAGEKLFF. Supplemented by reference TRBV27 and TRBJ1-4, the full variable domain reads EAQVTQNPRYLITVTGKKLTVTCSQNMNHEYMSWYRQDPGLGLRQIYYSMNVEVTDKGDVPEGYKVSRKEKRNFPLILESPSPNQTSLYFCASSLGGAGEKLFFGSGTQLSVL.

The chain is built from TRBV2 and TRBJ2-4; D gene ambiguous. Trimming stripped 3 bases from V and 9 bases from J, with 6 bases between. Germline V CDR1 and CDR2: SNHLY, FYNNEI. CDR3 length: 11 amino acids. CDR3 sequence reads: CASSDLGIQYF. The CDR3 DNA sequence: TGTGCCAGCAGTGATTTAGGCATTCAGTACTTC.

The rearrangement links TRBV3-1 (or the pseudogene TRBV3-2) to TRBJ2-3; TRBD2 might be the D (5 bases). Trimming pared 4 bases from V and 4 bases from J, leaving 15 bases between. Germline V gives CDR1 LGHDT, CDR2 YNNKEL (reference sequence). The CDR3 covers 15 residues. The chain's CDR3 is CASSRRGPRADTQYF. CDR3 DNA: TGTGCCAGCAGCCGACGCGGGCCTCGCGCAGATACGCAGTATTTT.

The V gene is TRBV4-2, the J gene TRBJ2-3; TRBD2 agrees at 9 bases. With 0 bases clipped from V and 2 bases from J, the junction kept 6 bases outside the gene matches. Per the germline V gene, CDR1 is LGHNA and CDR2 is YNFKEQ. This CDR3 region has 17 residues. In nucleotides, the CDR3 is TGTGCCAGCAGCCAAGATGGAGCGGGGGGCGCCACAGATACGCAGTATTTT. Encoded protein: CASSQDGAGGATDTQYF.

The J gene is TRBJ1-3, the V gene TRBV28; possibly TRBD1 for D (5 bases). Trimming removed 4 bases at V and 4 bases at J, with 14 bases between. Germline CDR1 MDHEN, CDR2 SYDVKM. The CDR3 is made up of 15 amino acids. The CDR3 loop is CASSSLPGTGNTIYF. For the CDR3, the DNA is TGTGCCAGCAGTTCTCTCCCGGGGACCGGAAACACCATATATTTT.

This sequence joins TRBV20-1 and TRBJ2-1; TRBD1 agrees at 8 bases. This CDR3 is built from 13 residues. V gave up 3 bases and J gave up 7 bases; unmatched junction bases: 5. The germline V gene encodes CDR1 DFQATT and CDR2 SNEGSKA (reference sequence). CDR3 amino acids: CSASGQGKNEQFF. The CDR3 DNA is TGCAGTGCTAGTGGACAGGGTAAGAATGAGCAGTTCTTC.

This clone has only one observation. The chain employs TRBV4-1 and TRBJ2-7; a possible D gene is TRBD1 (6 bases). Germline-derived CDR1 and CDR2 are MGHRA and YSYEKL. V was shortened by 1 base and J by 1 base, with 14 bases between the two germline ends. The CDR3 sequence is 16 residues long. This CDR3 is CASSQGDTGASYEQYF. The CDR3 DNA sequence: TGCGCCAGCAGCCAAGGGGACACAGGTGCTTCCTACGAGCAGTACTTC.

This chain uses TRBV19 with TRBJ1-5, with D perhaps TRBD1 (6 bases). Germline-derived CDR1 and CDR2 are LNHDA and SQIVND (reference sequence). The CDR3 loop spans 15 amino acids. Trimming cost V 10 bases and J 0 bases, with 16 bases left between them. CDR3 in amino acids: CATRWGGNSNQPQHF. As DNA, the CDR3 is TGTGCCACCCGGTGGGGGGGCAATAGCAATCAGCCCCAGCATTTT.

CDR3 DNA sequence: TGTGCCAGCTCAGAGGGCATAGCCAAAAACATTCAGTACTTC. It specifies CASSEGIAKNIQYF. The rearrangement uses TRBV18 and TRBJ2-4; D perhaps matches TRBD2 (5 bases). Looked up from germline, CDR1 is KGHSH and CDR2 is LQKENI. This CDR3 comprises 14 residues. V shed 5 bases and J shed 0 bases, with 8 bases lying between them.

V and J are TRBV19 and TRBJ1-4; tentatively, D is TRBD1 (5 bases). The germline V gene encodes CDR1 LNHDA and CDR2 SQIVND (reference sequence). V lost 3 bases and J 6 bases, leaving 11 bases between the germline ends. The CDR3 has 14 residues. Here the CDR3 reads CASSMGQEYEKLFF. DNA for the CDR3: TGTGCCAGTAGTATGGGGCAGGAATATGAAAAACTGTTTTTT.

This clone has only a few counts. The V call is TRBV18, the J call TRBJ2-4; 8 bases match TRBD2. After removal of 2 bases from V and 0 bases from J, the junction contained 6 bases not matched to a gene. Germline-derived CDR1 and CDR2 are KGHSH and LQKENI. The CDR3 loop spans 17 amino acids. CDR3 amino acids: CASSPTGGFLAKNIQYF. CDR3 nucleotide sequence: TGTGCCAGCTCACCAACGGGGGGGTTCCTAGCCAAAAACATTCAGTACTTC.

V usage is TRBV18 and J usage is TRBJ1-5; a possible D gene is TRBD1 (6 bases). Trimming cost V 5 bases and J 8 bases, with 13 bases left between them. CDR1 and CDR2 (germline): KGHSH, LQKENI. The CDR3 totals 13 residues. The CDR3 DNA sequence: TGTGCCAGCTCATCAGGGGCGAAGGAGCCCCAGCATTTT. It codes for CASSSGAKEPQHF.

The chain has TRBV3-1 (or the pseudogene TRBV3-2) and TRBJ1-2; D gene uncertain. The V gene's germline CDR1 is LGHDT and CDR2 YNNKEL (reference sequence). CDR3 length: 12 amino acids. Deletions cut 4 bases from V and 5 bases from J, with 8 bases between. For the CDR3, the DNA is TGTGCCAGCAGCCTCCGGGAATATGGCTACACCTTC. Residues: CASSLREYGYTF.

The V and J genes are TRBV10-3 and TRBJ1-1, with D possibly being TRBD1 (5 bases). V lost 7 bases and J 5 bases, leaving 17 bases between the germline ends. Germline V gene lookup returns CDR1 ENHRY and CDR2 SYGVKD. The CDR3 sequence is 14 residues long. CDR3 nucleotide sequence: TGTGCCATCACTGCCCGAGGGGTAGAGACTGAAGCTTTCTTT. Its translation: CAITARGVETEAFF.

In this sample, this clone turned up once. CDR3: CASSSGLTGGDTQYF. CDR3 DNA: TGCGCCAGCAGCTCGGGGCTCACAGGGGGCGATACGCAGTATTTT. The chain carries TRBV5-1 and TRBJ2-3, with 9 nucleotides matching TRBD1. V was pared by 3 bases and J by 6 bases, with 8 bases of the junction left unmatched. This CDR3 comprises 15 residues. Germline assignment: CDR1 SGHRS and CDR2 YFSETQ.

This clone was recorded only once. The rearrangement uses TRBV2 and TRBJ1-2; the D is unclear. Germline V lookup: CDR1 SNHLY, CDR2 FYNNEI. The CDR3 is 14 residues long. Trimming took off 3 bases at V and 0 bases at J, with 8 bases between the two ends. CDR3 nucleotides: TGTGCCAGCAGTGAGGCGATTTCTAACTATGGCTACACCTTC. Translation: CASSEAISNYGYTF.

The gene calls are TRBV19 and TRBJ2-2; the D gene could be TRBD1 or TRBD2 (6 bases each). V lost 3 bases and J 7 bases, leaving 15 bases between the germline ends. CDR1 and CDR2 from the germline V gene are LNHDA and SQIVND (reference sequence). The CDR3 spans 15 residues. The CDR3 sequence: CASSMGGRAIGELFF. For the CDR3, the DNA is TGTGCCAGTAGTATGGGGGGCCGAGCGATCGGGGAGCTGTTTTTT.

The chain couples TRBV6-5 to TRBJ1-3, with D tentatively TRBD1 (6 bases). The CDR3 runs 15 residues. Trimming took off 0 bases at V and 1 base at J, with 7 bases between the two ends. Germline CDR1 is MNHEY and CDR2 is SVGAGI. The CDR3, as DNA: TGTGCCAGCAGTTACTCAAGGGGGTCTGGAAACACCATATATTTT. It encodes CASSYSRGSGNTIYF.

The rearrangement joins TRBV5-5 to TRBJ1-2; D call uncertain. Trimming removed 1 base from V and 2 bases from J, with 12 bases in between. Germline CDR1 and CDR2: SGHKS and YYEKEE (reference sequence). The CDR3 extends over 15 amino acids. CDR3: CASSLSGPGNYGYTF. The CDR3, as DNA: TGTGCCAGCAGCTTGAGTGGGCCGGGAAACTATGGCTACACCTTC.

This clone was recorded once. This chain joins TRBV7-9 and TRBJ1-2, with 8 nucleotides matching TRBD1. With 5 bases clipped from V and 4 bases from J, the junction kept 12 bases outside the gene matches. This CDR3 region has 16 residues. Germline V CDR1 and CDR2: SEHNR, FQNEAQ (reference sequence). CDR3 in amino acids: CASSRIGQGHIYGYTF. CDR3 sequence (DNA): TGTGCCAGCAGCCGAATCGGACAGGGCCATATCTATGGCTACACCTTC.

This clone has just one count. This sequence joins TRBV6-5 and TRBJ2-4; TRBD1 matches 8 bases. The J segment lost 7 bases and the V segment lost 7 bases, leaving 6 bases of the junction unmatched. Per the germline V gene, CDR1 is MNHEY and CDR2 is SVGAGI. The CDR3 extends over 13 amino acids. Here the CDR3 reads CASKRQGQNIQYF. CDR3 nucleotide sequence: TGTGCCAGCAAGAGACAGGGGCAGAACATTCAGTACTTC.

This chain connects TRBV3-1 (or the pseudogene TRBV3-2) to TRBJ2-2, with D possibly being TRBD1 (6 bases). V shed 2 bases and J shed 0 bases, with 10 bases lying between them. CDR1 is LGHDT, CDR2 YNNKEL, per germline (reference sequence). This CDR3 spans 16 amino acids. The CDR3 loop is CASSQSGGANTGELFF. CDR3 sequence (DNA): TGTGCCAGCAGCCAAAGTGGGGGCGCGAACACCGGGGAGCTGTTTTTT.